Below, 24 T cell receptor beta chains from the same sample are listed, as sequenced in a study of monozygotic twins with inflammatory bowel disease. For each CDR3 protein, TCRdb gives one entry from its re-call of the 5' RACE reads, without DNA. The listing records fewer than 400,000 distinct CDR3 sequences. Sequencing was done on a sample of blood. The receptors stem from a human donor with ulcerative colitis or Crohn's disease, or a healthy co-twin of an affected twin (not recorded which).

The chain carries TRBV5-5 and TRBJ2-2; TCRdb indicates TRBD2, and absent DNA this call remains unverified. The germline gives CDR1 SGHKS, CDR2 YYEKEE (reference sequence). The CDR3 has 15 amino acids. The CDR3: CASKTSGSNTGELFF.

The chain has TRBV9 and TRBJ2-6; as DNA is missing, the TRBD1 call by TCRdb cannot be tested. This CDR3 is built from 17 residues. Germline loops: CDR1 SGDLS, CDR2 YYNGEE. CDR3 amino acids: CASSIRDFYSGANVLTF. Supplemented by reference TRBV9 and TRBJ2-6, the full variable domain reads DSGVTQTPKHLITATGQRVTLRCSPRSGDLSVYWYQQSLDQGLQFLIQYYNGEERAKGNILERFSAQQFPDLHSELNLSSLELGDSALYFCASSIRDFYSGANVLTFGAGSRLTVL.

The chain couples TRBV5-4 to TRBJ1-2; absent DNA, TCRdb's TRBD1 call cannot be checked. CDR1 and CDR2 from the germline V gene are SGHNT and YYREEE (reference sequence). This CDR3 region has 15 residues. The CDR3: CASSSKTGDPNGYTF.

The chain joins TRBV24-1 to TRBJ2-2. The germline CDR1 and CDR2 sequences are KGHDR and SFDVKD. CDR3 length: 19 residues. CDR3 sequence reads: CATSDSQLSGGWRTGELFF.

This CDR3 is CASSFKMSSGANVLTF. The gene calls are TRBV5-4 and TRBJ2-6. Germline loops: CDR1 SGHNT, CDR2 YYREEE (reference sequence). CDR3 length equals 16 residues.

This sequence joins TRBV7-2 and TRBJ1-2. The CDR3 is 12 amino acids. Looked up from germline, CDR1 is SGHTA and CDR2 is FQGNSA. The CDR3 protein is CASSLGAGGYTF.

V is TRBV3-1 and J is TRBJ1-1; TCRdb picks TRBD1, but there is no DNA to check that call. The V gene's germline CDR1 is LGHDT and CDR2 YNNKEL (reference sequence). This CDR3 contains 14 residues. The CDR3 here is CASSQRGEWGEAFF.

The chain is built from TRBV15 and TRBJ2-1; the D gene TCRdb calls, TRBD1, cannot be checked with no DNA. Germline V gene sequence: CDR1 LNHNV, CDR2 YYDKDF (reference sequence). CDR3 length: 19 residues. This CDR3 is CATKFGWGQGPDIYNEQFF. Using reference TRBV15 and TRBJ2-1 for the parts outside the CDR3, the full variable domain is DAMVIQNPRYQVTQFGKPVTLSCSQTLNHNVMYWYQQKSSQAPKLLFHYYDKDFNNEADTPDNFQSRRPNTSFCFLDIRSPGLGDTAMYLCATKFGWGQGPDIYNEQFFGPGTRLTVL.

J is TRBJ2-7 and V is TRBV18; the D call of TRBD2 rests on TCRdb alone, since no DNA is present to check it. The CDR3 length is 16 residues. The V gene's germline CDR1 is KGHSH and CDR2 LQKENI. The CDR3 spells CASSPPDRQAPYEQYF.

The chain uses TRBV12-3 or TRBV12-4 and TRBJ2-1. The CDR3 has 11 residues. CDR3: CASSARTKQFF.

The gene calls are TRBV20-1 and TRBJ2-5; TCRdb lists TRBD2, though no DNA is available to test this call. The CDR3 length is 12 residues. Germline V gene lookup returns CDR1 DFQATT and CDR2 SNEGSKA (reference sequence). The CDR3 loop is CSAPGLQETQYF.

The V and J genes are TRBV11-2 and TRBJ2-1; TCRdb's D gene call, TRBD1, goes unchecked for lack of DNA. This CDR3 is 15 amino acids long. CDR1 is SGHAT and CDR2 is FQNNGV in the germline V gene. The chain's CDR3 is CASSPWDRGYNEQFF.

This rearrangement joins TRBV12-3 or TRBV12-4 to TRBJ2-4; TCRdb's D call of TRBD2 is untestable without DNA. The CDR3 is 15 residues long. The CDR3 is CASSLTGGGSVIQYF.

Here the CDR3 reads CSLRWGSETQYF. V gene TRBV29-1 combines with J gene TRBJ2-5; TCRdb's D call, TRBD1, is unchecked because there is no DNA. The CDR3 is made up of 12 amino acids. Germline lookup yields CDR1 SQVTM and CDR2 ANQGSEA.

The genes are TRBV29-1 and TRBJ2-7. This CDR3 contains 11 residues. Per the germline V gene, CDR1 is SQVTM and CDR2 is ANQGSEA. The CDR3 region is CSVERLHEQYF.

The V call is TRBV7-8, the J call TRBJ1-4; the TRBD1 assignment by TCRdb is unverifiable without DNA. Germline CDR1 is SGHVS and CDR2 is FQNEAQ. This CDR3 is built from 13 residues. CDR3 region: CASSKGPSEKLFF.

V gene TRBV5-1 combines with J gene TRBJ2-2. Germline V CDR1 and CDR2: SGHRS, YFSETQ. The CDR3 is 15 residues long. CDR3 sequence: CASSFGVQNTGELFF.

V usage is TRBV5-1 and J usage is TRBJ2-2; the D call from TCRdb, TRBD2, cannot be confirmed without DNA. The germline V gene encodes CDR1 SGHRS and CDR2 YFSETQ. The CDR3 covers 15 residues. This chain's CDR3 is CASMAGGFLAGELFF.

The CDR3: CASSSIAGPTEAFF. The rearrangement uses TRBV5-1 and TRBJ1-1; there is no DNA to check the TCRdb D call of TRBD1. The CDR3 has 14 amino acids. Germline V gene lookup returns CDR1 SGHRS and CDR2 YFSETQ.

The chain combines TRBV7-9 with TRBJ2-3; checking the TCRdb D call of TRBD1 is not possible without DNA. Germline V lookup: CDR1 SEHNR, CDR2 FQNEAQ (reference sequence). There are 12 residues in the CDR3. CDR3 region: CASSSQGGTQYF.

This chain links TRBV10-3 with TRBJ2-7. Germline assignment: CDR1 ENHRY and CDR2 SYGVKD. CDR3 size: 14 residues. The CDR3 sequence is CATSNPRSSYEQYF.

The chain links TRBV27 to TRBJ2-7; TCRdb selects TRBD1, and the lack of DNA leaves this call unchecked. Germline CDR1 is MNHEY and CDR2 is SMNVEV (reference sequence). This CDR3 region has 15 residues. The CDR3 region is CASSFPGGASYEQYF.

The CDR3 loop is CSARDSGTPKVLVAGNTIYF. The gene calls are TRBV20-1 and TRBJ1-3; TCRdb outputs TRBD1, but without DNA this stays unchecked. This CDR3 has 20 residues. The germline V gene encodes CDR1 DFQATT and CDR2 SNEGSKA (reference sequence).

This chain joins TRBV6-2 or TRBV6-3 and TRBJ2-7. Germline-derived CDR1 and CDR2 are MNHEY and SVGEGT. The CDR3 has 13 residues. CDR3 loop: CASSLGQRYEQYF.